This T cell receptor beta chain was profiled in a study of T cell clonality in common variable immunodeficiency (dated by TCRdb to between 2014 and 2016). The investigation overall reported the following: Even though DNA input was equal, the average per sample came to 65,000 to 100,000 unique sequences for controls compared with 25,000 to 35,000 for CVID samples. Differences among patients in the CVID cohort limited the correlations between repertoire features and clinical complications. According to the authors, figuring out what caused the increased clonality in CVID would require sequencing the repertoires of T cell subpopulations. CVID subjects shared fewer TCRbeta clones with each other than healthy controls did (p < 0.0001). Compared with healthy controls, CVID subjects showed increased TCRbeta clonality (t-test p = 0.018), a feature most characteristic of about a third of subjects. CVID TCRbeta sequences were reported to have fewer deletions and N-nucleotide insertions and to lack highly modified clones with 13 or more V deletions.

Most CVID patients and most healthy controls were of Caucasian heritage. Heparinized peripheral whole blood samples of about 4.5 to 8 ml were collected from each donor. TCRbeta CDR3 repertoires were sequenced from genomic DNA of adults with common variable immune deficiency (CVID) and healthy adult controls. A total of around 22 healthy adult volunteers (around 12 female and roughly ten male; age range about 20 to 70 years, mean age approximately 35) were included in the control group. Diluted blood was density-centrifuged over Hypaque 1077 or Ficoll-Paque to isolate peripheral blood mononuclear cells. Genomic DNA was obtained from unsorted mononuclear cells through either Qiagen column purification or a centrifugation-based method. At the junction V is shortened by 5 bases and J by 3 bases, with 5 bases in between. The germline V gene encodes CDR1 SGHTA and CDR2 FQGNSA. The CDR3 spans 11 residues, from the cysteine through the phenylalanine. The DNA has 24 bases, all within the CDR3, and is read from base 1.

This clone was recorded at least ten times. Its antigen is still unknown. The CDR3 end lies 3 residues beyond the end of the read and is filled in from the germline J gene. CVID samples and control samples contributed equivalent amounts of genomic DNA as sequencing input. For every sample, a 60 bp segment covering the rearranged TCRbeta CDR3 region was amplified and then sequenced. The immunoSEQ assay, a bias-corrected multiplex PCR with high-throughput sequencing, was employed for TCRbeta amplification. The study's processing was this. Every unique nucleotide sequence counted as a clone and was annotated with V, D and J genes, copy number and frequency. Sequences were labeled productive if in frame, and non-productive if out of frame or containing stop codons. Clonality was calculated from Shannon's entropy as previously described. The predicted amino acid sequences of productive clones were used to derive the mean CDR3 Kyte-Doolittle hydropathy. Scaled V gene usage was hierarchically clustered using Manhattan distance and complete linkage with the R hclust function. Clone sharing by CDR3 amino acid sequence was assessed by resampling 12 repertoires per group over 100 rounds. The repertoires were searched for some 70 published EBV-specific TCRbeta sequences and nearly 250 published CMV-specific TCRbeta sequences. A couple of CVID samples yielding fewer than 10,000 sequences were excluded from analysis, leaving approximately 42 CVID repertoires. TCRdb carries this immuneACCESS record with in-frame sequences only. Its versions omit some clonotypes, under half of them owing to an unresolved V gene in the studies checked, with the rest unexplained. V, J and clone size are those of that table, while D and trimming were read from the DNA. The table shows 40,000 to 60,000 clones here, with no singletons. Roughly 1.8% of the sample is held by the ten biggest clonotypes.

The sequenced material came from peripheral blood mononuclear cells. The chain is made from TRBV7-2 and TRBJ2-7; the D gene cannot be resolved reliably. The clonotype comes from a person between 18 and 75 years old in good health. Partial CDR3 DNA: TGTGCCAGCAGCGCGGACTACGAG. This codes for CASSADYE. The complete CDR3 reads CASSADYEQYF.